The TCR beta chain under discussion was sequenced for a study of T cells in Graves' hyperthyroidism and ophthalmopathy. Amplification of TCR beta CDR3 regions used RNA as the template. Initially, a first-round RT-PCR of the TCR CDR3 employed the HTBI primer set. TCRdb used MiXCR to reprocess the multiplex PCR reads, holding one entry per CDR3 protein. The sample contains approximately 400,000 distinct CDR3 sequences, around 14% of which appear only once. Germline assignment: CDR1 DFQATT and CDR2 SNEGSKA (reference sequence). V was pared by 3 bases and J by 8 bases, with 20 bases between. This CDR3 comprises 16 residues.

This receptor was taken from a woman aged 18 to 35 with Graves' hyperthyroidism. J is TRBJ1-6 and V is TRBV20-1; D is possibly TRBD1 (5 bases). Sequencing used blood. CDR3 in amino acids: CSARAIPGRRDSPLHF. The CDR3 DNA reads TGCAGTGCTAGGGCTATTCCGGGACGTCGGGATTCACCCCTCCACTTT.